This T cell receptor beta chain was sequenced during a study of blood T cell repertoires in COVID-19. Study in general: Samples representing acute and convalescent COVID-19 were sourced from the United States, Italy and Spain. T cells, B-cell-depleted T cells, or PBMCs provided the cDNA or gDNA that served as material.

In the source study's methods: Reference gene primers were amplified, and this amplification served to estimate nucleated cell counts. Here immunoSEQ multiplex PCR was the method, and the copy in TCRdb shows in-frame clones only, minus some. V and J calls and clone size are those listed in that table; D and trimming were worked out from the DNA. Seen here are roughly 200,000 clones, around 80% observed once, and the top ten hold around 6%. This clone was seen a handful of times. The sequence was obtained from a woman in her 70s with acute or convalescent COVID-19. Sequenced sample: peripheral blood.

DNA for the CDR3: TGCGCCAGCAGCCCGGTGGGGCTAGCGGGAGGGCTCGGCACCGGGGAGCTGTTTTTT. Protein sequence: CASSPVGLAGGLGTGELFF. The V and J genes are TRBV5-1 and TRBJ2-2, with 12 positions matching TRBD2. CDR3 length: 19 residues. Germline V gene data show CDR1 as SGHRS and CDR2 as YFSETQ. V was pared by 4 bases and J by 4 bases, with 14 bases of the junction left unmatched.